The TCR beta chain described here comes from a study of a mutant IDH1 vaccine in newly diagnosed glioma. Study-wide context: Patients were started on vaccination 4-6 weeks after radiotherapy alone, or with temozolomide cycles.

The repertoire was sequenced with immunoSEQ multiplex PCR; TCRdb's copy has only in-frame clones and lacks some. This table has fewer than 40,000 clones, 80% to 85% appearing once. Time point in this sample: week 47, end of study. The study gave 300 ug of mutant IDH1 20-mer peptide per vaccine dose, with topical imiquimod. Scheduled for weeks 1, 3, 5, 7, 11, 15, 19 and 23, eight vaccinations were given to patients. Each tumor in the donors was a new WHO grade 3 or 4 astrocytoma, IDH1-mutant and ATRX-lost. Comments on this clone: What it recognizes is unknown.

The CDR3 is 12 residues long. Germline-derived CDR1 and CDR2 are LNHDA and SQIVND (reference sequence). The V end was cut by 9 bases, the J end by 2 bases, with 7 bases between. The chain employs TRBV19 and TRBJ1-4; D gene unclear. The input for sequencing was PBMCs, taken from a glioma patient whose treatment included an IDH1 peptide vaccine. The origin of this receptor is a man aged 30 to 39 with glioma. This CDR3 is CASSRTNEKLFF. The CDR3 DNA sequence: TGTGCCAGCTCCAGGACTAATGAAAAACTGTTTTTT.